This T cell receptor beta chain was sequenced for a study of early T cells in non-severe SARS-CoV-2 infection. In the study overall: Chains were not paired, and sequencing was done on bulk RNA from unsorted whole blood. General study findings and limits: Private and CD4 specificities were missed by VDJdb matching, which favored anti-spike CD8 responses.

About this clonotype itself: Antigen: not known.

J gave up 2 bases and V 8 bases, and 6 bases lay outside the gene matches. The CDR3 has 15 amino acids. Looked up from germline, CDR1 is LNHNV and CDR2 is YYDKDF (reference sequence). TCRdb reprocessed the 5' RACE reads via MiXCR and lists one record per CDR3 protein. The sample has about 100,000 distinct CDR3 sequences, roughly an eighth seen once. The TCR was taken from an adult who was a healthcare worker with PCR-confirmed SARS-CoV-2 infection or an uninfected control (not recorded which). The chain couples TRBV15 to TRBJ2-5, with 12 bases aligning to TRBD2. The material sequenced was whole blood. The CDR3: CATVPSGGEQETQYF. CDR3 nucleotide sequence: TGTGCCACCGTCCCTAGCGGGGGGGAGCAAGAGACCCAGTACTTC.